A selection of T cell receptor beta chains follows, all from one sample in a study of Graves' ophthalmopathy and Graves' hyperthyroidism. TCRdb itself ran the multiplex PCR reads through MiXCR, one entry per CDR3 protein. The sample lists about 600,000 distinct CDR3 sequences, under 40% seen once, with about 4.2% in the top ten. Sequencing was performed on peripheral blood or thyroid tissue (not recorded which). The receptors stem from an adult man with Graves' hyperthyroidism. Both conserved end residues are part of each CDR3. Fields, in order: V gene, clone size, D gene, J gene, CDR3 DNA, CDR3 protein. The D gene is left open where the match is weak. Size is omitted from some rows. Given values are once, few, many or a class for expanded clones.

v_call: TRBV5-1
clone_size: few
d_call: .
j_call: TRBJ2-1
cdr3_nt: TGTGCCAGCAGCTTAGAGTCGTTAGGATCCTACAATGAGCAGTTCTTC
cdr3_aa: CASSLESLGSYNEQFF

v_call: TRBV6-5
clone_size: many
d_call: TRBD1
j_call: TRBJ1-5
cdr3_nt: TGTGCCAGCAGTTGGACAGGGGGCTACAATCAGCCCCAGCATTTT
cdr3_aa: CASSWTGGYNQPQHF

v_call: TRBV7-2
clone_size: few
d_call: .
j_call: TRBJ1-1
cdr3_nt: TGTGCCAGCAGCCCAACTGGGGGGCGAACTGAAGCTTTCTTT
cdr3_aa: CASSPTGGRTEAFF

v_call: TRBV6-5
clone_size: few
d_call: .
j_call: TRBJ1-2
cdr3_nt: TGTGCCAGCAGCTACAGGGCAGGAGGCTACACCTTC
cdr3_aa: CASSYRAGGYTF

v_call: TRBV27
clone_size: few
d_call: TRBD1
j_call: TRBJ1-4
cdr3_nt: TGTGCCAGCAGACAACAGGGGGGGAATGAAAAACTGTTTTTT
cdr3_aa: CASRQQGGNEKLFF

v_call: TRBV6-5
clone_size: many
d_call: .
j_call: TRBJ1-2
cdr3_nt: TGTGCCAGCAGTTCCAACAGGGTCAGGGGCTACACCTTC
cdr3_aa: CASSSNRVRGYTF

v_call: TRBV7-9
clone_size: many
d_call: .
j_call: TRBJ1-3
cdr3_nt: TGTGCCAGCAGCTTGGGCGGCTTCTCTGGAAACACCATATATTTT
cdr3_aa: CASSLGGFSGNTIYF

v_call: TRBV12-3/TRBV12-4
clone_size: many
d_call: TRBD1
j_call: TRBJ1-5
cdr3_nt: TGTGCCAGCAAGGGGACAGGGATGCAGCCCCAGCATTTT
cdr3_aa: CASKGTGMQPQHF

v_call: TRBV4-1
clone_size: .
d_call: .
j_call: TRBJ2-7
cdr3_nt: TGCGCCAGCAGCCAAGAGACGGTTACTAACGAGCAGTACTTC
cdr3_aa: CASSQETVTNEQYF

v_call: TRBV2
clone_size: many
d_call: TRBD1
j_call: TRBJ1-2
cdr3_nt: TGTGCCAGCAGTGGGGGACAGGGGGTTGGTGGCTACACCTTC
cdr3_aa: CASSGGQGVGGYTF

v_call: TRBV29-1
clone_size: once
d_call: TRBD1
j_call: TRBJ1-2
cdr3_nt: TGCAGCGTGGGACAGGGGGAAGCTAACTATGGCTACACCTTC
cdr3_aa: CSVGQGEANYGYTF

v_call: TRBV7-9
clone_size: many
d_call: .
j_call: TRBJ1-1
cdr3_nt: TGTGCCAGCAGCTTGATCGCGGGGATAGATGAAGCTTTCTTT
cdr3_aa: CASSLIAGIDEAFF

v_call: TRBV2
clone_size: few
d_call: .
j_call: TRBJ2-6
cdr3_nt: TGTGCCAGCAGCCCGGTCGGGGTCTCTGGGGCCAACGTCCTGACTTTC
cdr3_aa: CASSPVGVSGANVLTF

v_call: TRBV10-3
clone_size: .
d_call: .
j_call: TRBJ1-2
cdr3_nt: TGTGCCATTACCGGGACATACCAAGGCTACACCTTC
cdr3_aa: CAITGTYQGYTF

v_call: TRBV12-3/TRBV12-4
clone_size: many
d_call: TRBD1
j_call: TRBJ1-1
cdr3_nt: TGTGCCAGCAGCCGACAGGGCGAGGGCACTGAAGCTTTCTTT
cdr3_aa: CASSRQGEGTEAFF

v_call: TRBV29-1
clone_size: .
d_call: TRBD1
j_call: TRBJ1-2
cdr3_nt: TGCAGCGGGGGTGTCTGGGACAGGGGGCAAGATGGCTACACCTTC
cdr3_aa: CSGGVWDRGQDGYTF

v_call: TRBV20-1
clone_size: many
d_call: TRBD1
j_call: TRBJ2-5
cdr3_nt: TGCAGTGCTTTTCGGACAGGGGACGAGACCCAGTACTTC
cdr3_aa: CSAFRTGDETQYF

v_call: TRBV24-1
clone_size: many
d_call: TRBD1
j_call: TRBJ2-2
cdr3_nt: TGTGCCACCGAAAGCAGGGGGCACGCCGGGGAGCTGTTTTTT
cdr3_aa: CATESRGHAGELFF

v_call: TRBV6-1
clone_size: many
d_call: TRBD1
j_call: TRBJ1-1
cdr3_nt: TGTGCCAGCAGAGACGGGACAGTGACTGAAGCTTTCTTT
cdr3_aa: CASRDGTVTEAFF

v_call: TRBV7-2
clone_size: many
d_call: TRBD2
j_call: TRBJ2-2
cdr3_nt: TGTGCCAGCAGCCCTCAGCGGGGGCAAACGAACACCGGGGAGCTGTTTTTT
cdr3_aa: CASSPQRGQTNTGELFF

v_call: TRBV3-1
clone_size: .
d_call: TRBD1
j_call: TRBJ2-7
cdr3_nt: TGTGCCAGCAGAAGTTCGACAGGGGCCTACGAGCAGTACTTC
cdr3_aa: CASRSSTGAYEQYF

v_call: TRBV29-1
clone_size: many
d_call: TRBD2
j_call: TRBJ2-7
cdr3_nt: TGCAGCGTTGTCCCTGGGACTAGAAGCCAATACGAGCAGTACTTC
cdr3_aa: CSVVPGTRSQYEQYF

v_call: TRBV25-1
clone_size: many
d_call: .
j_call: TRBJ1-6
cdr3_nt: TGTGCCAGCAGTGAATTCGGACGGTCACCCCTCCACTTT
cdr3_aa: CASSEFGRSPLHF

v_call: TRBV27
clone_size: .
d_call: .
j_call: TRBJ1-2
cdr3_nt: TGTGCCAGCATGGGACGGCCGAACTATGGCTACACCTTC
cdr3_aa: CASMGRPNYGYTF